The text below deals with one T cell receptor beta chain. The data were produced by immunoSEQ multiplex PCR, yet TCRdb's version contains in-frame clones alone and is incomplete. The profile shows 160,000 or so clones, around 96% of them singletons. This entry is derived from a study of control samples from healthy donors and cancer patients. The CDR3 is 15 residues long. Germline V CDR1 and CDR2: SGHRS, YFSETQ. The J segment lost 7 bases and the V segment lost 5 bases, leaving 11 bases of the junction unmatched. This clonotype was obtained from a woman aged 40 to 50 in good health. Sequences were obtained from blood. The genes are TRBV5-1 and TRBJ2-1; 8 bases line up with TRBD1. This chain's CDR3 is CASRSGQGARNEQFF. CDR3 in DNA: TGCGCCAGCAGATCCGGGCAGGGGGCGCGAAATGAGCAGTTCTTC.